By frequency in the sample, the clone carrying this T cell receptor beta chain is medium-sized. Its target is not known. CDR1 is GTSNPN, CDR2 SVGIG, per germline (reference sequence). Trimming removed 0 bases at V and 0 bases at J, with 12 bases between. This CDR3 comprises 16 residues. These data come from a study of immune heterogeneity within non-small cell lung tumors. Each sample used roughly 590 ng of genomic DNA from bulk tumor tissue. Surgeons took several biopsies per primary tumor, spaced far apart, during surgery. Those enrolled were patients newly diagnosed with untreated non-small cell lung cancer and undergoing curative surgery. Curative-intent surgery was being performed on the donors, who were patients newly diagnosed with non-small cell lung cancer. Multiplex PCR amplified TCR beta CDR3 with 32 V and 13 J primers. TCRdb reprocessed the multiplex PCR reads via MiXCR and lists one record per CDR3 protein. The repertoire holds around 10,000 distinct CDR3 sequences, with 25% to 35% as singletons.

Broader study findings: Clonality of local T cells correlated moderately but significantly with local tumor mutational burden (R approximately 0.33).

Sequences were obtained from lung tumor tissue. The clonotype comes from a woman between 55 and 75 years old with non-small cell lung cancer. The rearrangement uses TRBV30 and TRBJ2-1, with D tentatively TRBD2 (6 bases). The CDR3 reads CAWSVKGGSSYNEQFF. In DNA, the CDR3 is TGTGCCTGGAGTGTAAAAGGAGGGAGCTCCTACAATGAGCAGTTCTTC.